A single count supports the clone carrying this T cell receptor beta chain. The data derive from a study of blood T cell repertoires in COVID-19. Overall study context: Some COVID-19 samples were acute and others convalescent; all came from the United States, Italy and Spain. T cells, B-cell-depleted T cells, or PBMCs provided the cDNA or gDNA that served as material.

In the original workflow: Using reference gene primer amplification, nucleated cell counts were estimated. Some clones are missing from TCRdb's copy, which holds only in-frame ones; the method was immunoSEQ multiplex PCR. The V and J calls and clone size were taken over from that table, and D and trimming were inferred from the DNA. The profile shows 130,000 to 150,000 clones, over 75% of them singletons. The receptor was isolated from a woman aged 55-75 years with active COVID-19. Sequenced: peripheral blood.

The CDR3 loop is CASSPRQDRGLHSPLHF. DNA of the CDR3: TGTGCCAGCTCACCTCGTCAGGACAGGGGGCTGCATTCACCCCTCCACTTT. J is TRBJ1-6 and V is TRBV18, with 11 nucleotides matching TRBD1. The CDR3 is 17 residues long. V lost 3 bases, J lost 8 bases, and 9 bases stayed unmatched. The germline V gene has CDR1 KGHSH and CDR2 LQKENI.